Following are 17 T cell receptor beta chains from one sample sequenced in a study of Ad26.COV2.S vaccination and SARS-CoV-2 variants. The treatment: about 20 received Ad26.COV2.S at low or high dose, single or two shots; about 5 received placebo; per-sample allocation not given. The samples date from day 63 after the first vaccine or placebo injection. Generated by immunoSEQ multiplex PCR, the TCRdb table keeps only in-frame clones and is missing some. The sample includes 380,000 or so clones, about four fifths seen only once; the top ten take just under 7.5%. This specimen consisted of peripheral blood, obtained in a trial of Ad26.COV2.S vaccine versus placebo. These receptors were taken from a person aged 18 to 59 who received the Ad26.COV2.S COVID-19 vaccine or a placebo.

CDR3 in DNA: TGTGCCAGCAGCCTCCGATGGGGGGGGAGGCAAGAGACCCAGTACTTC. It codes for CASSLRWGGRQETQYF. V and J are TRBV4-2 and TRBJ2-5; TRBD2 aligns across 7 bases. Unmatched junction bases numbered 10, after V lost 4 bases and J lost 2 bases. The CDR3 totals 16 residues. The V gene's germline CDR1 is LGHNA and CDR2 YNFKEQ.

This clone has a handful of counts. This chain uses TRBV7-9 with TRBJ2-2; unclear D gene. Looked up from germline, CDR1 is SEHNR and CDR2 is FQNEAQ (reference sequence). Deletions cut 1 base from V and 7 bases from J, with 13 bases between. This CDR3 contains 15 residues. The chain's CDR3 is CASSLGGISNGELFF. The CDR3 DNA reads as TGTGCCAGCAGCTTAGGGGGAATTTCGAACGGGGAGCTGTTTTTT. Full variable domain (remainder filled in from reference TRBV7-9 and TRBJ2-2): DTGVSQNPRHKITKRGQNVTFRCDPISEHNRLYWYRQTLGQGPEFLTYFQNEAQLEKSRLLSDRFSAERPKGSFSTLEIQRTEQGDSAMYLCASSLGGISNGELFFGEGSRLTVL.

The chain recombines TRBV5-6 with TRBJ1-1; 8 bases map to TRBD1. CDR1 and CDR2 (germline): SGHDT, YYEEEE. This CDR3 region has 14 residues. After removal of 3 bases from V and 2 bases from J, the junction contained 3 bases not matched to a gene. The CDR3 nucleotides read TGTGCCAGCAGCTCCGGGACAGGAAACACTGAAGCTTTCTTT. Its translation is CASSSGTGNTEAFF.

This chain connects TRBV9 to TRBJ1-4; tentatively, D is TRBD1 (6 bases). The CDR3 has 12 amino acids. Germline V lookup: CDR1 SGDLS, CDR2 YYNGEE. Deletions cut 3 bases from V and 13 bases from J, with 13 bases between. The CDR3 DNA reads TGTGCCAGCAGCGGACCCAGGGGAGGACTGTTTTTT. Encoded protein: CASSGPRGGLFF.

V gene TRBV7-6 combines with J gene TRBJ1-1; tentatively, D is TRBD1 (6 bases). Germline values: CDR1 SGHVS, CDR2 FNYEAQ. This CDR3 spans 16 amino acids. Deletions cut 5 bases from V and 4 bases from J, with 20 bases between. CDR3 DNA: TGTGCCAGCAGCCCAAGGGTACAGGGAATCTCCACTGAAGCTTTCTTT. Translation gives CASSPRVQGISTEAFF.

This clone was recorded a few times. J is TRBJ1-4 and V is TRBV27; D unresolved. This CDR3 has 14 amino acids. The ends were cut back, 4 bases at V and 10 bases at J, with 16 bases in the middle. Germline assignment: CDR1 MNHEY and CDR2 SMNVEV (reference sequence). For the CDR3, the DNA is TGTGCCAGCAGTTCCACCGGACTGGCGGGAAAACTGTTTTTT. Amino acids: CASSSTGLAGKLFF. The variable domain in full, completed from reference TRBV27 and TRBJ1-4, reads EAQVTQNPRYLITVTGKKLTVTCSQNMNHEYMSWYRQDPGLGLRQIYYSMNVEVTDKGDVPEGYKVSRKEKRNFPLILESPSPNQTSLYFCASSSTGLAGKLFFGSGTQLSVL.

Here the CDR3 reads CATRDRDYYGYTF. The CDR3, as DNA: TGTGCCACGAGGGACAGAGATTACTATGGCTACACCTTC. The V call is TRBV6-5, the J call TRBJ1-2; 7 bases match TRBD1. This CDR3 region has 13 residues. CDR1 and CDR2 from the germline V gene are MNHEY and SVGAGI. Losses at the gene ends were 10 bases for V and 3 bases for J; bases not matched to a gene: 8.

This clone was observed a single time. This rearrangement joins TRBV13 to TRBJ2-7; D possibly matches TRBD1 or TRBD2 (6 bases each). CDR3 length: 12 residues. Germline V gene lookup returns CDR1 PRHDT and CDR2 FYEKMQ (reference sequence). The V and J ends lost 5 bases and 5 bases respectively, with 10 bases between them. CDR3 nucleotide sequence: TGTGCCAGCAGCCTCCGGGGGCACGAGCAGTACTTC. This encodes CASSLRGHEQYF.

The gene calls are TRBV27 and TRBJ1-3, with 7 bases that match TRBD1. The CDR3 runs to 14 residues. Looked up from germline, CDR1 is MNHEY and CDR2 is SMNVEV (reference sequence). V lost 2 bases, J lost 4 bases, and 2 bases stayed unmatched. CDR3 loop: CASSLRGGGNTIYF. Here the CDR3 DNA reads TGTGCCAGCAGTTTACGAGGGGGCGGAAACACCATATATTTT.

This chain uses TRBV5-1 with TRBJ1-2; TRBD1 agrees at 9 bases. The CDR3 covers 19 residues. Germline assignment: CDR1 SGHRS and CDR2 YFSETQ. Trimming at V came to 3 bases and at J to 5 bases, leaving 20 bases not matched to a gene. As DNA, the CDR3 is TGCGCCAGCAGCTCCTCGAGGCTTGGAGGTTTGGACAGGGGTTATGGCTACACCTTC. Its protein product is CASSSSRLGGLDRGYGYTF.

The J gene is TRBJ1-1, the V gene TRBV5-4; D uncertain. CDR1 and CDR2 from the germline V gene are SGHNT and YYREEE (reference sequence). V lost 4 bases and J 1 base, leaving 11 bases between the germline ends. The CDR3 is made up of 14 amino acids. This CDR3 reads CASSAPSPNTEAFF. CDR3 sequence (DNA): TGTGCCAGCAGCGCGCCGTCACCGAACACTGAAGCTTTCTTT.

This chain connects TRBV5-5 to TRBJ1-2; D possibly corresponds to TRBD1 (6 bases). The ends were cut back, 6 bases at V and 8 bases at J, with 17 bases in the middle. The CDR3 extends over 13 amino acids. Germline values: CDR1 SGHKS, CDR2 YYEKEE (reference sequence). CDR3 region: CASTPTGARGYTF. In DNA form, the CDR3 reads TGTGCCAGCACCCCCACGGGGGCGAGAGGCTACACCTTC.

The chain is built from TRBV29-1 and TRBJ2-4; the match to TRBD2 covers 7 bases. This CDR3 spans 12 amino acids. CDR1 SQVTM and CDR2 ANQGSEA come from the germline V gene. Trimming at V came to 6 bases and at J to 6 bases, leaving 5 bases not matched to a gene. The chain's CDR3 is CSVRTSPNIQYF. The CDR3 bases are TGCAGCGTCCGGACTAGTCCAAACATTCAGTACTTC.

The rearrangement joins TRBV24-1 to TRBJ2-2; D might be TRBD1 or TRBD2, each matching 5 bases. Germline V gives CDR1 KGHDR, CDR2 SFDVKD. Trimming removed 3 bases at V and 5 bases at J, with 12 bases between. This CDR3 has 15 residues. CDR3 coding DNA: TGTGCCACCAGTGATGGGGGTTATTGGACCGGGGAGCTGTTTTTT. Protein: CATSDGGYWTGELFF.

Only one count was recorded for this clone. V gene TRBV15 combines with J gene TRBJ2-1; D unclear. Trimming shortened V by 0 bases and J by 2 bases, and 5 bases separated the two germline ends. This CDR3 is built from 14 residues. The germline V gene encodes CDR1 LNHNV and CDR2 YYDKDF (reference sequence). The chain's CDR3 is CATSRDRAYNEQFF. The DNA of the CDR3 is TGTGCCACCAGCAGAGATAGGGCCTACAATGAGCAGTTCTTC.

This chain uses TRBV6-5 with TRBJ1-1; D gene ambiguous. With 0 bases removed from V and 8 bases from J, the gap between germline ends came to 4 bases. The CDR3 length is 11 residues. Germline lookup yields CDR1 MNHEY and CDR2 SVGAGI. This CDR3 reads CASSYSIEAFF. Here the CDR3 DNA reads TGTGCCAGCAGTTACTCGATAGAAGCTTTCTTT.

V and J are TRBV19 and TRBJ1-2, with unresolved D. The germline V gene encodes CDR1 LNHDA and CDR2 SQIVND (reference sequence). Between the trimmed V and J ends, which lost 6 bases and 4 bases, there was a span of 9 bases. The CDR3 sequence is 12 residues long. The CDR3 reads CASSIYPYGYTF. CDR3 nucleotides: TGTGCCAGTAGCATTTACCCCTATGGCTACACCTTC.